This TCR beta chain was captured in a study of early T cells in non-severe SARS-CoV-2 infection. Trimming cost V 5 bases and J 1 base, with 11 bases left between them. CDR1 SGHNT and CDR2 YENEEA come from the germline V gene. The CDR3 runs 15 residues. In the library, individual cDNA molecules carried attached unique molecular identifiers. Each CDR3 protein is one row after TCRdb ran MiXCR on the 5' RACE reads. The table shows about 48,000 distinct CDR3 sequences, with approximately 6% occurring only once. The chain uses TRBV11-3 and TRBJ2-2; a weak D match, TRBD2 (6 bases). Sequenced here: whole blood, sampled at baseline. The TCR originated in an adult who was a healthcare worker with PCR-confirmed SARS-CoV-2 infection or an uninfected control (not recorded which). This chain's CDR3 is CASSPRGGNTGELFF. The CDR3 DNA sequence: TGTGCCAGCAGCCCGCGGGGCGGGAACACCGGGGAGCTGTTTTTT.